The rows below give T cell receptor beta chains drawn from one sample of a study of blood T cell repertoires in COVID-19. The protocol was immunoSEQ multiplex PCR, while the TCRdb copy is restricted to in-frame clones and leaves out a portion. Of 150,000 or so clones in the sample, around 82% are singletons; the top ten hold approximately 11%. The sequencing sample was made of peripheral blood. These receptors originate from a man between 60 and 70 years old with active or convalescent COVID-19. Both conserved end residues are part of each CDR3. Fields, in order: J gene, D gene, V gene, clone size, CDR3 DNA, CDR3 protein. A D gene is named only where the DNA matches it firmly. Part of the rows lack a size; the others show once, few, many or a class for expanded clones.

TRBJ2-7 TRBD2 TRBV7-2 . TGTGCCAGCAGCCCAGGGACTAGCGGCTACGAGCAGTACTTC CASSPGTSGYEQYF
TRBJ1-5 . TRBV3-1/TRBV3-2 . TGTGCCAGCAGCCAAGATCAGGTTAGTCAGCCCCAGCATTTT CASSQDQVSQPQHF
TRBJ2-5 . TRBV5-4 . TGTGCCAGCAGCGGTGGCTTAGGAGCCCAGTACTTC CASSGGLGAQYF
TRBJ2-7 TRBD2 TRBV3-1/TRBV3-2 . TGTGCCAGCAGCCACCGGGGGCGGGGGGACTACGAGCAGTACTTC CASSHRGRGDYEQYF
TRBJ1-5 TRBD1 TRBV6-6 . TGTGCCAGCAGTTCCGGACAGGGTGGTGGCAATCAGCCCCAGCATTTT CASSSGQGGGNQPQHF
TRBJ2-1 . TRBV24-1 . TGTGCCACCAGTATTGGGAGCTCCTACAATGAGCAGTTCTTC CATSIGSSYNEQFF
TRBJ1-6 TRBD1 TRBV18 . TGTGCCAGCTCATCCAACGCCCGGGACAGCGATAATTCACCCCTCCACTTT CASSSNARDSDNSPLHF
TRBJ1-2 . TRBV7-9 . TGTGCCAGCAGCTTAGACGAGGGTGGCTACACCTTC CASSLDEGGYTF
TRBJ1-5 TRBD1 TRBV4-1 . TGCGCCAGCAGCCAAGTCGGACAGGGCAATCAGCCCCAGCATTTT CASSQVGQGNQPQHF
TRBJ1-1 . TRBV7-2 . TGTGCCAGCAGCCTACAGGGTATTGAAGCTTTCTTT CASSLQGIEAFF
TRBJ2-2 . TRBV28 . TGTGCCAGCAGTCCCGCGGGTACGAACACCGGGGAGCTGTTTTTT CASSPAGTNTGELFF
TRBJ1-2 . TRBV21-1 once TGTGCCAGCAGCAAAGGGGGACTGACCTATGGCTACACCTTC CASSKGGLTYGYTF
TRBJ2-1 TRBD2 TRBV18 . TGTGCCAGCTCACCACCGATCGAAGCGGGGGCCGACTACAATGAGCAGTTCTTC CASSPPIEAGADYNEQFF
TRBJ2-2 TRBD1 TRBV11-2 . TGTGCCAGCAGCTTAGATCGGGACAGCCCTTGGGGCGGGGAGCTGTTTTTT CASSLDRDSPWGGELFF
TRBJ2-7 . TRBV6-5 . TGTGCCAGCAGGGCCCTCGGGGGATCCTACGAGCAGTACTTC CASRALGGSYEQYF
TRBJ2-5 TRBD2 TRBV13 . TGTGCCAGCAGCTCCGTTCTAGCGGGGCAAGAGACCCAGTACTTC CASSSVLAGQETQYF
TRBJ2-1 . TRBV9 . TGTGCCAGCACCAAACAACTAGCTTCAAATGAGCAGTTCTTC CASTKQLASNEQFF
TRBJ2-7 . TRBV29-1 . TGCAGCCTCCGATTCTTCCGGGAATTTTACGAGCAGTACTTC CSLRFFREFYEQYF
TRBJ2-3 . TRBV28 few TGTGCCAGCAGCTCAGTTGGAGATACGCAGTATTTT CASSSVGDTQYF
TRBJ2-1 . TRBV5-3 . TGTGCCAGAAGCCTAGAATTTGGCAGAGGGAACTACAATGAGCAGTTCTTC CARSLEFGRGNYNEQFF
TRBJ2-1 TRBD2 TRBV6-5 . TGTGCCAGCAGAACTAGCGGGAGACACAATGAGCAGTTCTTC CASRTSGRHNEQFF
TRBJ2-3 . TRBV4-1 . TGCGCCAGCAGCCCACTTACACTAGTGGATACGCAGTATTTT CASSPLTLVDTQYF
TRBJ1-5 . TRBV7-2 once TGTGCCAGCAGCATGGGAGATAGCAATCAGCCCCAGCATTTT CASSMGDSNQPQHF
TRBJ2-7 TRBD1 TRBV27 . TGTGCCAGCAGTTTAGGACAGGGCTTTTACGAGCAGTACTTC CASSLGQGFYEQYF
TRBJ2-2 TRBD2 TRBV27 . TGTGCCAGCAGTTTCGCCGGGACTATGAACACCGGGGAGCTGTTTTTT CASSFAGTMNTGELFF